This TCR beta chain was sequenced during a study of shared clonotypes between healthy human individuals. In the study overall: Donors consisted of a couple of women and a few men between 18 and 49.

CDR3 size: 14 residues. V lost 0 bases and J lost 10, with 13 bases in between. Looked up from germline, CDR1 is GTSNPN and CDR2 is SVGIG (reference sequence). Sequencing used immunoSEQ multiplex PCR; TCRdb keeps in-frame clones, though not all of them. In the table there are about 2.4 million clones, roughly 93% of which are singletons. V and J are TRBV30 and TRBJ1-6; D uncertain. The sequence derives from a man younger than 30 in good health. Some clones in this sample may be carry-over from other donors' samples. The sequenced sample consisted of naive CD4+ T cells from PBMCs. Described subset: CD45RA+ positively selected. The CDR3 here is CAWSVLGSPSPLHF. Here the CDR3 DNA reads TGTGCCTGGAGTGTACTGGGGTCCCCCTCACCCCTCCACTTT.